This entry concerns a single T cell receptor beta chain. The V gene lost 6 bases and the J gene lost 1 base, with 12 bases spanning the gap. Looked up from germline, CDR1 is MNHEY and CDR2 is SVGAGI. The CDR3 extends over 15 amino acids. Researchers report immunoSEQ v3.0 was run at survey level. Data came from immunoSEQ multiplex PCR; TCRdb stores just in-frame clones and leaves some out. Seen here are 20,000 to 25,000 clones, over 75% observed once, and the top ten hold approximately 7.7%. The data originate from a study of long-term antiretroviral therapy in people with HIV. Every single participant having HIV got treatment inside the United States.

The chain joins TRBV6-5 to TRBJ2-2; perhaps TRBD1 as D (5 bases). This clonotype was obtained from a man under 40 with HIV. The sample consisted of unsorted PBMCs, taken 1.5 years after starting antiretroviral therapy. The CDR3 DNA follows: TGTGCCAGCAGCACCCGGACAAAGAACACCGGGGAGCTGTTTTTT. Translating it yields CASSTRTKNTGELFF.